This T cell receptor beta chain was captured in a study of blood T cell repertoires in COVID-19. Study-wide background: PBMCs, B-cell-depleted T cells, or T cells provided the cDNA or gDNA that made up the material.

This CDR3 has 15 amino acids. Germline trimming cut 5 bases from V and 5 bases from J; bases unmatched to any gene: 7. Germline-derived CDR1 and CDR2 are SGHTA and FQGTGA. This clone was counted a single time. Authors' methods: Counts of nucleated cells, estimated from reference gene primer amplification, were obtained. TCRdb's copy holds only in-frame clones and misses some; the assay was immunoSEQ multiplex PCR. That table furnishes V, J and clone size, whereas the DNA furnished D and trimming. In the table there are roughly 70,000 clones, around 86% of which are singletons. The chain has TRBV7-3 and TRBJ2-2, with TRBD1 identical over 8 bases. What was sequenced was peripheral blood. The sequence was obtained from a woman over 75 with active or convalescent COVID-19. The CDR3 DNA reads TGTGCCAGCAGCCGAGGACAGGGATGGACCGGGGAGCTGTTTTTT. This gives the protein CASSRGQGWTGELFF.